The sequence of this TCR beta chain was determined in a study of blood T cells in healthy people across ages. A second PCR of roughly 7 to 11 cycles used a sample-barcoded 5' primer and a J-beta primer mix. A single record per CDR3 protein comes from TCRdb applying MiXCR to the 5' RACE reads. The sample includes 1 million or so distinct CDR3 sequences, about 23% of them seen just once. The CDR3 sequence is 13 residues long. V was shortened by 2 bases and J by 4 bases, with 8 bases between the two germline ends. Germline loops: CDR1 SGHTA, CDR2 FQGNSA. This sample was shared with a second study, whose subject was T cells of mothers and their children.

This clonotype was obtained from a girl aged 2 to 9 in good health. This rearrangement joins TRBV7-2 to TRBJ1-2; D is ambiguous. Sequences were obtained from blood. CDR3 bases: TGTGCCAGCAGCTTATCAAGTAGCTATGGCTACACCTTC. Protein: CASSLSSSYGYTF. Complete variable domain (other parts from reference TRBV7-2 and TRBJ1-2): GAGVSQSPSNKVTEKGKDVELRCDPISGHTALYWYRQSLGQGLEFLIYFQGNSAPDKSGLPSDRFSAERTGGSVSTLTIQRTQQEDSAVYLCASSLSSSYGYTFGSGTRLTVV.